The rows below give T cell receptor beta chains drawn from one sample of a study of T cell responses to AZD1222 COVID-19 vaccine. Clones were read by immunoSEQ multiplex PCR, and TCRdb kept only the in-frame ones, dropping some. The repertoire holds fewer than 110,000 clones, with 85% to 95% as singletons. Source: peripheral blood, taken 28 days after the second AZD1222 dose. The receptors shown here come from an adult who received the AZD1222 COVID-19 vaccine. The CDR3 runs from the conserved cysteine through the conserved F or W.

J: TRBJ2-7; V: TRBV5-5; CDR3: CASSHRAHYEQYF
J: TRBJ1-5; V: TRBV2; CDR3: CASSTRGQVHQPQHF
J: TRBJ1-1; V: TRBV28; CDR3: CASSLLVPMNTEAFF
J: TRBJ1-2; V: TRBV5-1; CDR3: CASSRGASPGHGYTF
J: TRBJ2-7; V: TRBV3-1/TRBV3-2; CDR3: CASSHALAGAYEQYF
J: TRBJ2-5; V: TRBV6-5; CDR3: CASRLGLAGQETQYF
J: TRBJ2-4; V: TRBV16; CDR3: CASSQERGRNIQYF
J: TRBJ1-2; V: TRBV7-9; CDR3: CASSSATGGYGYTF
J: TRBJ1-3; V: TRBV5-1; CDR3: CASSLVPRGEAGNTIYF
J: TRBJ2-5; V: TRBV28; CDR3: CASSSGSQETQYF
J: TRBJ1-1; V: TRBV19; CDR3: CASSIKGAGPTEAFF
J: TRBJ1-4; V: TRBV11-2; CDR3: CASSLGVLATNEKLFF
J: TRBJ2-1; V: TRBV27; CDR3: CASSLWPGVNEQFF
J: TRBJ1-3; V: TRBV30; CDR3: CAVKDRGNKRNTIYF
J: TRBJ1-5; V: TRBV7-2; CDR3: CASSWTGSEPQHF
J: TRBJ2-7; V: TRBV5-6; CDR3: CASSSRGQGGLFRYYEQYF
J: TRBJ1-1; V: TRBV7-9; CDR3: CASSKRDRAWTEAFF
J: TRBJ2-2; V: TRBV10-2; CDR3: CASSESGGRRTGELFF
J: TRBJ2-1; V: TRBV2; CDR3: CASSEGVHEQFF
J: TRBJ1-4; V: TRBV11-2; CDR3: CASSYKHATNEKLFF
J: TRBJ2-7; V: TRBV14; CDR3: CASSQGWGRVYEQYF
J: TRBJ2-1; V: TRBV12-3/TRBV12-4; CDR3: CASSLGDEQFF
J: TRBJ1-2; V: TRBV6-6; CDR3: CASSSYRGQNYGYTF
J: TRBJ1-2; V: TRBV2; CDR3: CASRSPGQAGGYTF
J: TRBJ2-3; V: TRBV19; CDR3: CASSMVWQVSTDTQYF
J: TRBJ1-2; V: TRBV5-6; CDR3: CASSGTGRGYGYTF
J: TRBJ1-4; V: TRBV11-2; CDR3: CASSLGLASNEKLFF
J: TRBJ2-1; V: TRBV2; CDR3: CASGDSGTYNEQFF
J: TRBJ2-5; V: TRBV4-1; CDR3: CASSQGAAGPQKETQYF
J: TRBJ1-2; V: TRBV7-9; CDR3: CASSQTGGYTF
J: TRBJ2-1; V: TRBV5-1; CDR3: CASSFGDTSVNEQFF
J: TRBJ1-2; V: TRBV9; CDR3: CASSVGTVGNYGYTF
J: TRBJ2-7; V: TRBV2; CDR3: CASTSGSEYF
J: TRBJ1-5; V: TRBV12-3/TRBV12-4; CDR3: CASSLRWQPQHF
J: TRBJ1-1; V: TRBV15; CDR3: CATSREGFGVGGLNTEAFF
J: TRBJ1-1; V: TRBV6-2/TRBV6-3; CDR3: CASSLGQREAFF
J: TRBJ2-1; V: TRBV11-3; CDR3: CASSRDSYSYNEQFF
J: TRBJ2-1; V: TRBV4-1; CDR3: CASSHYPPGRISYNEQFF
J: TRBJ2-7; V: TRBV28; CDR3: CASSSSTSGRTYEQYF
J: TRBJ1-1; V: TRBV30; CDR3: CAWSVKGTGNTEAFF
J: TRBJ2-3; V: TRBV29-1; CDR3: CSASGNWASTQYF
J: TRBJ2-1; V: TRBV5-6; CDR3: CASSTRGLYNEQFF
J: TRBJ1-1; V: TRBV6-5; CDR3: CASSYEHSLNTEAFF
J: TRBJ2-1; V: TRBV7-8; CDR3: CASSLDGGFYNEQFF
J: TRBJ1-3; V: TRBV6-5; CDR3: CASSYSPQPGNTIYF
J: TRBJ1-2; V: TRBV6-5; CDR3: CASSYVGGGAYYGYTF
J: TRBJ1-3; V: TRBV19; CDR3: CASSAGFNTIYF
J: TRBJ1-3; V: TRBV6-1; CDR3: CASSVRGLHSGNTIYF
J: TRBJ2-1; V: TRBV25-1; CDR3: CASSESLAVNEQFF
J: TRBJ2-7; V: TRBV9; CDR3: CASSVVAEQYF
J: TRBJ1-5; V: TRBV28; CDR3: CASSLLAGQSNQPQHF
J: TRBJ2-1; V: TRBV9; CDR3: CASSVAGASGVDEQFF
J: TRBJ1-4; V: TRBV4-1; CDR3: CASSRRTNEKLFF
J: TRBJ2-5; V: TRBV4-2; CDR3: CASSQHPTGAQETQYF
J: TRBJ1-4; V: TRBV4-1; CDR3: CASSPPDGSTNEKLFF
J: TRBJ1-3; V: TRBV6-5; CDR3: CASSYRKGGNTIYF
J: TRBJ1-4; V: TRBV5-1; CDR3: CASSLDRGFSGFEKLFF
J: TRBJ1-6; V: TRBV28; CDR3: CASSVQGGNSPLHF
J: TRBJ1-5; V: TRBV7-2; CDR3: CASSTNRNQPQHF
J: TRBJ1-2; V: TRBV6-1; CDR3: CASSDPGQNYGYTF